Listed here are 30 T cell receptor beta chains from one sample, sequenced in a study of CD8 T cells in Susac syndrome. A quantity of roughly 0.5 to 1 ug RNA underwent reverse transcription using random hexamers. One entry per CDR3 protein, called by TCRdb with MiXCR from the immunoSEQ multiplex PCR reads. The repertoire has more than 150,000 distinct CDR3 sequences, approximately 94% of them found once; the top ten carry around 0.21%. Sample: CD8+ T cells from PBMCs. The receptor set was obtained from a human donor with multiple sclerosis.

In its sample, this clonotype was seen a few times. The chain has TRBV7-9 and TRBJ2-7; the D is unclear. CDR3 size: 12 residues. Germline V gene sequence: CDR1 SEHNR, CDR2 FQNEAQ (reference sequence). Trimming cost V 1 base and J 2 bases, with 3 bases left between them. This CDR3 is CASSLGAYEQYF. The DNA of the CDR3 is TGTGCCAGCAGCTTAGGGGCCTACGAGCAGTACTTC.

The chain links TRBV4-1 to TRBJ2-7, with a possible D match to TRBD2 (6 bases). The germline V and J ends were trimmed by 4 bases and 6 bases, with 16 bases remaining between them. The germline V gene encodes CDR1 MGHRA and CDR2 YSYEKL. The CDR3 length is 14 residues. CDR3 nucleotide sequence: TGCGCCAGCAGCCCGATCGGGGAGGTAGTCGAGCAGTACTTC. Translating gives CASSPIGEVVEQYF.

This chain uses TRBV7-8 with TRBJ2-1; TRBD2 aligns across 11 bases. The V gene's germline CDR1 is SGHVS and CDR2 FQNEAQ. This CDR3 has 16 amino acids. V shed 1 base and J 8 bases; nucleotides not matched to a gene: 7. This CDR3 reads CASSLGVAGGPDEQFF. CDR3 DNA: TGTGCCAGCAGCTTAGGTGTAGCGGGGGGGCCCGATGAGCAGTTCTTC.

This clonotype was found once. The gene calls are TRBV9 and TRBJ1-1; D uncertain. This CDR3 is 15 amino acids long. V dropped 0 bases and J dropped 4 bases, with 13 bases sitting between them. Germline CDR1 reads SGDLS; CDR2 reads YYNGEE. DNA for the CDR3: TGTGCCAGCAGCGTAGAAGAGACCGACTCCACTGAAGCTTTCTTT. Its protein is CASSVEETDSTEAFF.

The genes are TRBV25-1 and TRBJ2-3; unclear D gene. Trimming removed 1 base at V and 7 bases at J, with 6 bases between. Germline CDR1 is MGHDK and CDR2 is SYGVNS. This CDR3 spans 12 amino acids. The CDR3 reads CASSEFMNTQYF. The CDR3 region has the DNA TGTGCCAGCAGTGAATTTATGAATACGCAGTATTTT.

The chain employs TRBV3-1 and TRBJ2-7; D may match TRBD1 or TRBD2 (5 bases each). The V end lost 6 bases, the J end lost 5 bases, and 17 bases lay between the germline ends. CDR1 is LGHDT and CDR2 is YNNKEL in the germline V gene (reference sequence). The CDR3 covers 14 residues. CDR3 nucleotide sequence: TGTGCCAGCAGTTCCGGGACCGGATATGACGAGCAGTACTTC. This gives the protein CASSSGTGYDEQYF.

The genes are TRBV20-1 and TRBJ2-7; D gene uncertain. The CDR3 spans 11 residues. The V gene's germline CDR1 is DFQATT and CDR2 SNEGSKA (reference sequence). The germline V and J ends were trimmed by 5 bases and 6 bases, with 11 bases remaining between them. The CDR3 loop reads CSAPLGREQYF. The CDR3 DNA is TGCAGTGCTCCCCTCGGACGCGAGCAGTACTTC.

The chain links TRBV27 to TRBJ2-3; no reliable D call. The CDR3 totals 14 residues. Germline CDR1 is MNHEY and CDR2 is SMNVEV (reference sequence). V was cut by 5 bases and J by 0 bases, with 9 bases left in between. CDR3 protein: CASSSASSTDTQYF. The CDR3 DNA reads TGTGCCAGCAGTAGCGCTTCTAGCACAGATACGCAGTATTTT.

V gene TRBV12-3 or TRBV12-4 combines with J gene TRBJ1-6; no firm D call. Trimming shortened V by 5 bases and J by 7 bases, and 9 bases separated the two germline ends. This CDR3 comprises 13 residues. CDR3 coding DNA: TGTGCCAGCAGTCATGCCAGGAATTCACCCCTCCACTTT. Its protein product is CASSHARNSPLHF.

The gene calls are TRBV4-1 and TRBJ2-7; perhaps TRBD2 as D (6 bases). The germline gives CDR1 MGHRA, CDR2 YSYEKL. This CDR3 spans 15 amino acids. The V end lost 1 base, the J end lost 2 bases, and 12 bases lay between the germline ends. CDR3 protein: CASSQATSSPYEQYF. CDR3 bases: TGCGCCAGCAGCCAAGCGACTAGTAGCCCCTACGAGCAGTACTTC.

The rearrangement links TRBV20-1 to TRBJ2-7, with TRBD2 matching 12 bases. The J segment lost 5 bases and the V segment lost 4 bases, leaving 6 bases of the junction unmatched. Germline V gives CDR1 DFQATT, CDR2 SNEGSKA (reference sequence). CDR3 length: 14 residues. CDR3 region: CSAKPSGGADEQYF. The DNA of the CDR3 is TGCAGTGCTAAGCCTAGCGGGGGGGCCGACGAGCAGTACTTC.

V and J are TRBV9 and TRBJ1-2; TRBD1 might be the D (5 bases). Germline CDR1 SGDLS, CDR2 YYNGEE. This CDR3 contains 15 residues. V gave up 4 bases and J gave up 5 bases, with 18 bases separating them. The CDR3 is CASSPLTSPGYGYTF. The CDR3 nucleotides read TGTGCCAGCAGCCCTTTGACTTCCCCAGGGTATGGCTACACCTTC. Complete variable domain (other parts from reference TRBV9 and TRBJ1-2): DSGVTQTPKHLITATGQRVTLRCSPRSGDLSVYWYQQSLDQGLQFLIQYYNGEERAKGNILERFSAQQFPDLHSELNLSSLELGDSALYFCASSPLTSPGYGYTFGSGTRLTVV.

This chain links TRBV28 with TRBJ2-7; D remains unclear. The CDR3 runs to 12 residues. V was cut by 6 bases and J by 3 bases, with 9 bases left in between. Looked up from germline, CDR1 is MDHEN and CDR2 is SYDVKM. CDR3 residues: CASRGSFYEQYF. CDR3 sequence (DNA): TGTGCCAGCAGAGGCAGTTTCTACGAGCAGTACTTC.

The chain is built from TRBV5-1 and TRBJ2-7; 9 positions agree with TRBD1. J lost 2 bases, V lost 6 bases, and 6 bases had no gene match. The CDR3 length is 14 residues. Germline lookup yields CDR1 SGHRS and CDR2 YFSETQ. CDR3 DNA: TGCGCCAGCACGCCGGGGACAGGGACCTACGAGCAGTACTTC. This sequence encodes CASTPGTGTYEQYF.

The rearrangement uses TRBV27 and TRBJ1-2; TRBD1 agrees at 7 bases. Germline trimming cut 6 bases from V and 2 bases from J; bases unmatched to any gene: 6. This CDR3 comprises 14 residues. CDR1 MNHEY and CDR2 SMNVEV come from the germline V gene (reference sequence). CDR3 DNA sequence: TGTGCCAGCAGGATCGTAGGGGGCAACTATGGCTACACCTTC. This gives the protein CASRIVGGNYGYTF.

The chain links TRBV7-8 to TRBJ2-7; the D gene is possibly TRBD2 (5 bases). Per the germline V gene, CDR1 is SGHVS and CDR2 is FQNEAQ. Trimming shortened V by 5 bases and J by 5 bases, and 13 bases separated the two germline ends. The length of the CDR3 is 13 residues. The CDR3 region is CASSERTGNEQYF. The DNA of the CDR3 is TGTGCCAGCAGCGAACGCACGGGGAACGAGCAGTACTTC.

The chain couples TRBV6-5 to TRBJ1-2, with 7 bases that match TRBD1. J lost 6 bases, V lost 2 bases, and 9 bases had no gene match. The CDR3 consists of 15 residues. Germline assignment: CDR1 MNHEY and CDR2 SVGAGI. CDR3 nucleotide sequence: TGTGCCAGCAGTTACGGCCCTAAAGGGGGCGATGGCTACACCTTC. Protein product: CASSYGPKGGDGYTF.

V and J are TRBV7-2 and TRBJ2-1; 7 bases match TRBD2. Looked up from germline, CDR1 is SGHTA and CDR2 is FQGNSA. This CDR3 has 14 amino acids. V was clipped by 1 base and J by 10 bases; unmatched bases: 7. Here the CDR3 DNA reads TGTGCCAGCAGCTTAGTTGGGAGGGCGGAAGAGCAGTTCTTC. This gives the protein CASSLVGRAEEQFF.

This chain connects TRBV6-1 to TRBJ1-6; TRBD1 is a possible D gene (6 bases). The CDR3 is 12 residues long. In germline, CDR1 is MNHNS, CDR2 SASEGT. V was clipped by 4 bases and J by 16 bases, with 14 bases between them. CDR3 in DNA: TGTGCCAGCAGTGCCGGGACATGGAAACTCCACTTT. This sequence encodes CASSAGTWKLHF.

V and J are TRBV9 and TRBJ1-2, with 8 positions matching TRBD1. The germline V gene has CDR1 SGDLS and CDR2 YYNGEE. The junction had 14 bases not matched to a gene; V was cut back by 4 bases and J by 6 bases. CDR3 length: 16 amino acids. The CDR3 DNA reads as TGTGCCAGCAGCACCGGGGACAGGCACTTTGGGGATGGCTACACCTTC. Translating gives CASSTGDRHFGDGYTF.

V and J are TRBV2 and TRBJ1-5; 8 nucleotides agree with TRBD1. In germline, CDR1 is SNHLY, CDR2 FYNNEI. Losses at the gene ends were 6 bases for V and 7 bases for J; bases not matched to a gene: 5. The CDR3 is 13 residues long. CDR3 protein: CASRGQGGQPQHF. The CDR3 bases are TGTGCCAGCAGAGGACAGGGTGGACAGCCCCAGCATTTT.

The chain combines TRBV29-1 with TRBJ2-7; 8 positions agree with TRBD1. The germline V gene encodes CDR1 SQVTM and CDR2 ANQGSEA. The CDR3 is 13 amino acids. V lost 6 bases to trimming and J lost 2 bases; unmatched junction nucleotides: 6. CDR3 coding DNA: TGCAGCGTGAGGACAGGGCTTACCTACGAGCAGTACTTC. This sequence encodes CSVRTGLTYEQYF.

The chain carries TRBV29-1 and TRBJ2-7; 9 bases are a match to TRBD1. The CDR3 sequence is 14 residues long. J gave up 6 bases and V 4 bases, and 10 bases lay outside the gene matches. Per the germline V gene, CDR1 is SQVTM and CDR2 is ANQGSEA. CDR3 nucleotide sequence: TGCAGCGTTGGGAACCGGGACAGGGTTGTCGAGCAGTACTTC. Translation: CSVGNRDRVVEQYF.

V gene TRBV15 combines with J gene TRBJ2-1, with a possible D match to TRBD1 (5 bases). The ends were cut back, 7 bases at V and 3 bases at J, with 22 bases in the middle. Germline V gene lookup returns CDR1 LNHNV and CDR2 YYDKDF (reference sequence). This CDR3 has 17 amino acids. The CDR3 coding sequence is TGTGCCACCACCAAAGGGTCCTCAAGGGGAAACTACAATGAGCAGTTCTTC. It encodes CATTKGSSRGNYNEQFF.

V is TRBV24-1 and J is TRBJ1-1; no clear D gene. Germline values: CDR1 KGHDR, CDR2 SFDVKD. The CDR3 covers 11 residues. V was pared by 9 bases and J by 9 bases, with 13 bases between. DNA for the CDR3: TGTGCCACCCCCCGCGGTTGTCAAGCTTTCTTT. Translating it yields CATPRGCQAFF.

This chain uses TRBV12-3 or TRBV12-4 with TRBJ2-3; D is possibly TRBD2 (6 bases). The CDR3 is 14 residues long. Trimming took 8 bases from V and 0 from J, leaving 12 bases between them. Here the CDR3 reads CASGLRGSTDTQYF. CDR3 DNA sequence: TGTGCCAGCGGGCTGCGGGGCAGCACAGATACGCAGTATTTT.

This clonotype was seen just once. The chain recombines TRBV18 with TRBJ2-1; D is unclear. This CDR3 is built from 12 residues. The germline V gene has CDR1 KGHSH and CDR2 LQKENI. The V gene lost 3 bases and the J gene lost 10 bases, with 10 bases spanning the gap. This chain's CDR3 is CASSPMTYEQFF. The DNA of the CDR3 is TGTGCCAGCTCACCGATGACGTACGAGCAGTTCTTC.

The chain couples TRBV20-1 to TRBJ2-7; the D is unclear. Germline CDR1 reads DFQATT; CDR2 reads SNEGSKA (reference sequence). V lost 0 bases, J lost 6 bases, and 9 bases lay in between. The CDR3 runs to 12 residues. CDR3 bases: TGCAGTGCTAGAGACCCATTGGGCGAGCAGTACTTC. Translating it yields CSARDPLGEQYF.

The rearrangement uses TRBV28 and TRBJ2-1; D is perhaps TRBD1 or TRBD2 (6 bases each). The germline CDR1 and CDR2 sequences are MDHEN and SYDVKM. CDR3 length: 15 residues. V lost 3 bases and J 8 bases, leaving 17 bases between the germline ends. DNA for the CDR3: TGTGCCAGCAGTTTGATTTCCCGGGGGCGGGATGAGCAGTTCTTC. Amino acids: CASSLISRGRDEQFF.

J is TRBJ1-1 and V is TRBV20-1; D gene unclear. The length of the CDR3 is 10 residues. Germline CDR1 DFQATT, CDR2 SNEGSKA (reference sequence). The CDR3 reads CRSPVAEAFF. The CDR3, as DNA: TGCAGGTCCCCGGTAGCTGAAGCTTTCTTT.